This T cell receptor (beta chain) was sequenced for a study of molecular identifiers for immune sequencing clone quantification. About the research overall: The replicates split RNA from roughly 20,000 or 100,000 naive CD8 cells five ways and sequenced four. General observations from the study: Spiked Jurkat TCR RNA equal to one cell could reportedly be picked out among 800,000 to 1,000,000 naive cells. Clones of above 20 RNA copies carried over 98% of effector molecules; in naive cells they carried under 1%.

This clonotype was seen ten or more times. Its antigen is currently unknown. CD8+CD4-CCR7+CD45RA+ cells were sorted as naive CD8 T cells. This CDR3 spans 15 amino acids. The V end lost 0 bases, the J end lost 2 bases, and 8 bases lay between the germline ends. Per the germline V gene, CDR1 is WSHSY and CDR2 is SAAADI. TCRdb re-called the PCR reads with MiXCR, one entry per CDR3 protein. The data show 90,000 or so distinct CDR3 sequences, 21% seen once. Sequenced sample: naive CD8+ T cells from blood, with Jurkat cell RNA spiked in. Subset: FACS-sorted CD8+CD4-CCR7+CD45RA+ naive T cells. The V call is TRBV10-2, the J call TRBJ1-5, with a possible D match to TRBD1 (6 bases). The clonotype was recovered from a human donor in good health. Some libraries in this study had Jurkat cell RNA spiked in. The CDR3 loop reads CASSESRGGNQPQHF. The CDR3 nucleotides read TGCGCCAGCAGTGAGTCCAGGGGTGGCAATCAGCCCCAGCATTTT.